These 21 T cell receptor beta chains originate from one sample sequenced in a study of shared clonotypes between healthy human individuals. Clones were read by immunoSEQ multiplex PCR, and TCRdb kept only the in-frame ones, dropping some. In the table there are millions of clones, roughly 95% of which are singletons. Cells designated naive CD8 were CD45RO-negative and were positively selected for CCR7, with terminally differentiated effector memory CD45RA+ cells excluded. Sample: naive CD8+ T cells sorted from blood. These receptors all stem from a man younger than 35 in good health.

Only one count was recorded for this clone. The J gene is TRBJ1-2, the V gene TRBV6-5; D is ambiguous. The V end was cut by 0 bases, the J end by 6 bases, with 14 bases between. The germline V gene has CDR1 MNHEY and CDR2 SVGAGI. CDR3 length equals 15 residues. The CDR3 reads CASSYSAQSGHGYTF. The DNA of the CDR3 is TGTGCCAGCAGTTACTCGGCACAGTCTGGACATGGCTACACCTTC.

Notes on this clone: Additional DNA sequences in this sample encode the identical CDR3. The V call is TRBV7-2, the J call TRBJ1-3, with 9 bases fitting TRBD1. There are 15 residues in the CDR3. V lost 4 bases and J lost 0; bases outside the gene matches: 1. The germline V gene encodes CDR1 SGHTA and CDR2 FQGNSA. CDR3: CASSSDRGSGNTIYF. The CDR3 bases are TGTGCCAGCAGCTCGGACAGGGGCTCTGGAAACACCATATATTTT. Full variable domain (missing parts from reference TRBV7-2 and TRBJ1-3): GAGVSQSPSNKVTEKGKDVELRCDPISGHTALYWYRQSLGQGLEFLIYFQGNSAPDKSGLPSDRFSAERTGGSVSTLTIQRTQQEDSAVYLCASSSDRGSGNTIYFGEGSWLTVV.

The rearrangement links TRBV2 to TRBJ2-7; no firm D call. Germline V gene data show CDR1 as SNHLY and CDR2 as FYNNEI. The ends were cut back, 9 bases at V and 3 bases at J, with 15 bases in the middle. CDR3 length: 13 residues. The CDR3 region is CASCGNSYYEQYF. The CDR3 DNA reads TGTGCCAGTTGTGGAAACTCATACTACGAGCAGTACTTC.

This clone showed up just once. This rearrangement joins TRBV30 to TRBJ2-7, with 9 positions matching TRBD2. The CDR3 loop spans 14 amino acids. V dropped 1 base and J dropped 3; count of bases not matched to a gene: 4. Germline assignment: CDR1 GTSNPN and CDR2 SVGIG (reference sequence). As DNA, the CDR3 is TGTGCCTGGAGTGACGGAGCGGGGGGCTACGAGCAGTACTTC. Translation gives CAWSDGAGGYEQYF.

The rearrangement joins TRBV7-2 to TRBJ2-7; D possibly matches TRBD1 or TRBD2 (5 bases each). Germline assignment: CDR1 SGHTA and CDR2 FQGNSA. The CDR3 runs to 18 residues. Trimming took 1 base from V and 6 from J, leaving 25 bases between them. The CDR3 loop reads CASSLVASGAPIPGEQYF. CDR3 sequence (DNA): TGTGCCAGCAGCTTAGTAGCCTCCGGGGCACCTATACCGGGCGAGCAGTACTTC. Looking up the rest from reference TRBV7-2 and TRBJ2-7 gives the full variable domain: GAGVSQSPSNKVTEKGKDVELRCDPISGHTALYWYRQSLGQGLEFLIYFQGNSAPDKSGLPSDRFSAERTGGSVSTLTIQRTQQEDSAVYLCASSLVASGAPIPGEQYFGPGTRLTVT.

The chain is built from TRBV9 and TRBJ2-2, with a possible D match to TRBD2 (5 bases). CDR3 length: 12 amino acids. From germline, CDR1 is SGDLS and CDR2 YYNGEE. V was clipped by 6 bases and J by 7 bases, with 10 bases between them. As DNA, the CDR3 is TGTGCCAGCAACCCGGGGAGCGGGGAGCTGTTTTTT. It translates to CASNPGSGELFF.

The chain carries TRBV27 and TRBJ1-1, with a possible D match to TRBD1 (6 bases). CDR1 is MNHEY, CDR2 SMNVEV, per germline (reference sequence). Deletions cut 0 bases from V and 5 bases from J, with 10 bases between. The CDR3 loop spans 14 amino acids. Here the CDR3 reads CASSLSGHSTEAFF. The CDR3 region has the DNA TGTGCCAGCAGTTTATCGGGACACTCAACTGAAGCTTTCTTT.

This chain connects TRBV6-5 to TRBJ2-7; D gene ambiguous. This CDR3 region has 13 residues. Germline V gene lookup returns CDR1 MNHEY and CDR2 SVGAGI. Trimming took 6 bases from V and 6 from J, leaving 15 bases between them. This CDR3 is CASRERSVGEQYF. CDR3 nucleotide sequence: TGTGCCAGCAGGGAGAGATCAGTCGGCGAGCAGTACTTC.

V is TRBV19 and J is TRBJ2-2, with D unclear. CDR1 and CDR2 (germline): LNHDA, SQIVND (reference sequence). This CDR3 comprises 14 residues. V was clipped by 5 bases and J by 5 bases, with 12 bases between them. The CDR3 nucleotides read TGTGCCAGTAGTCCGCTGGGGTTAACCGGGGAGCTGTTTTTT. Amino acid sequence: CASSPLGLTGELFF.

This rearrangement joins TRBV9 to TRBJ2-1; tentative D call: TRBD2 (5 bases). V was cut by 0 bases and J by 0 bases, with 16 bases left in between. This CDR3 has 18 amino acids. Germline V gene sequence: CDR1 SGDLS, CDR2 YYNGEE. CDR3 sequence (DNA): TGTGCCAGCAGCGTAGTGGCTAGCCCCATGAGCTCCTACAATGAGCAGTTCTTC. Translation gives CASSVVASPMSSYNEQFF. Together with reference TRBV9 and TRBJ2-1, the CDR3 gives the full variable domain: DSGVTQTPKHLITATGQRVTLRCSPRSGDLSVYWYQQSLDQGLQFLIQYYNGEERAKGNILERFSAQQFPDLHSELNLSSLELGDSALYFCASSVVASPMSSYNEQFFGPGTRLTVL.

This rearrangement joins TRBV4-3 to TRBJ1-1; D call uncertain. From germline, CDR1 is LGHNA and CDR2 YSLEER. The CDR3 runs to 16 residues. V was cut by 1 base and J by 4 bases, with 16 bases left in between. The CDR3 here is CASSQVEGVGVTEAFF. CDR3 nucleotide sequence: TGCGCCAGCAGCCAAGTTGAAGGAGTCGGGGTCACTGAAGCTTTCTTT.

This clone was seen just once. The CDR3: CASSKRGTPYYEQYF. In DNA form, the CDR3 reads TGTGCCAGCAGCAAGAGAGGGACACCCTACTACGAGCAGTACTTC. The chain joins TRBV21-1 to TRBJ2-7; the DNA was not compared with TRBD1, the D call given in the table. TRBV21-1 is described as a pseudogene. The CDR3 covers 15 residues.

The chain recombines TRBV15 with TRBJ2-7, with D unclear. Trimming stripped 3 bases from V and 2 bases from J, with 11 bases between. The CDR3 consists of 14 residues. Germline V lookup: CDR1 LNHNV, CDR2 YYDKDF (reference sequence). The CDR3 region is CATSSFRSTYEQYF. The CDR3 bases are TGTGCCACCAGCAGTTTTAGATCCACCTACGAGCAGTACTTC.

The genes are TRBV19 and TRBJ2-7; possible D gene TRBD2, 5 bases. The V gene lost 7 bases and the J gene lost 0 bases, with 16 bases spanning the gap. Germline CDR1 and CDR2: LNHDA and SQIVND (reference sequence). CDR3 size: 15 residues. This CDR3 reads CASTSGSSLSYEQYF. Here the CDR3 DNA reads TGTGCCAGTACCAGCGGTAGCTCCCTCTCCTACGAGCAGTACTTC.

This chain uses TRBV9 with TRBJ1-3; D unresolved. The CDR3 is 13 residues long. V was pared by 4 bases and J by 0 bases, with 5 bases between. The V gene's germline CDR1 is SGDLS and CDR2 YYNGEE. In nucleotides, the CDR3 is TGTGCCAGCAGCCCCAACTCTGGAAACACCATATATTTT. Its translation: CASSPNSGNTIYF.

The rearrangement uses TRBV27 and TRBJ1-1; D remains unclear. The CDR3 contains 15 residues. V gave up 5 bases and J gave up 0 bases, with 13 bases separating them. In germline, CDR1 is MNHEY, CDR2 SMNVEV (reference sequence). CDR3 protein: CASSPNGYLNTEAFF. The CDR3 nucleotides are TGTGCCAGCAGTCCAAACGGGTATCTGAACACTGAAGCTTTCTTT.

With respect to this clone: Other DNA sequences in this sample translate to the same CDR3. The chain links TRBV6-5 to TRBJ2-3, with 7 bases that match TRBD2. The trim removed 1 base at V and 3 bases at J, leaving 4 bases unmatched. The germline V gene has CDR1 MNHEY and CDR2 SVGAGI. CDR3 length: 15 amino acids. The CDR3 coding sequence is TGTGCCAGCAGTTACTATGGCGGGAGTACAGATACGCAGTATTTT. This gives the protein CASSYYGGSTDTQYF.

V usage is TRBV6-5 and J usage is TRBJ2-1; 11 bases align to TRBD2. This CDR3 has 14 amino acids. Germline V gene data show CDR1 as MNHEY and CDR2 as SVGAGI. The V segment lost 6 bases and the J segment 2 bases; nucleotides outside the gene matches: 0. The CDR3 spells CASRGLAAYNEQFF. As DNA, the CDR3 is TGTGCCAGCAGGGGACTAGCGGCCTACAATGAGCAGTTCTTC.

DNA for the CDR3: TGCGCCACCGCCCTGGGATCAACTAGGGACTCTGGAAACACCATATATTTT. The encoded protein is CATALGSTRDSGNTIYF. This rearrangement joins TRBV10-1 to TRBJ1-3; no clear D. V was clipped by 10 bases and J by 0 bases, with 22 bases between them. This CDR3 is built from 17 residues. CDR1 WNHNN and CDR2 SYGVQD come from the germline V gene (reference sequence).

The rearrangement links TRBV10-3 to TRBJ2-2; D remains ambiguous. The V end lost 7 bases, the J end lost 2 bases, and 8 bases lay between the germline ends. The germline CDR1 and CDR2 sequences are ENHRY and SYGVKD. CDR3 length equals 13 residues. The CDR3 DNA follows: TGTGCCATCAAACCAGACAACACCGGGGAGCTGTTTTTT. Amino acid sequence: CAIKPDNTGELFF.

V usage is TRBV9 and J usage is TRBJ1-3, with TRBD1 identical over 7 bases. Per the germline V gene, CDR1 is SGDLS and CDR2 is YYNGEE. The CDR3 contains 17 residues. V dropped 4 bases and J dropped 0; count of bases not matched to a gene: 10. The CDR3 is CASSPWDSLSSGNTIYF. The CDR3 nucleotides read TGTGCCAGCAGCCCATGGGACAGCCTGAGCTCTGGAAACACCATATATTTT.